The 2 T cell receptor beta chains below come from one sample, sequenced in a study of shared clonotypes between healthy human individuals. TCRdb's copy holds only in-frame clones and misses some; the assay was immunoSEQ multiplex PCR. The sample yields nearly 500,000 clones, 60% to 85% seen once. Sequenced: PBMCs. The receptors here all came from a middle-aged woman in good health. Some clones in this sample may be carry-over from other donors' samples.

In the case of this clone: Other DNA sequences in the same sample also yield this CDR3. The chain carries TRBV19 and TRBJ2-5, with no clear D. The ends were cut back, 1 base at V and 2 bases at J, with 5 bases in the middle. The CDR3 length is 13 residues. CDR1 and CDR2 (germline): LNHDA, SQIVND (reference sequence). The CDR3 sequence: CASSIGLQETQYF. Here the CDR3 DNA reads TGTGCCAGTAGTATAGGTCTTCAAGAGACCCAGTACTTC. The whole variable domain, filled in from reference TRBV19 and TRBJ2-5, reads DGGITQSPKYLFRKEGQNVTLSCEQNLNHDAMYWYRQDPGQGLRLIYYSQIVNDFQKGDIAEGYSVSREKKESFPLTVTSAQKNPTAFYLCASSIGLQETQYFGPGTRLLVL.

The table lists this clone with a few counts. V is TRBV28 and J is TRBJ2-2; no clear D gene. Germline CDR1 and CDR2: MDHEN and SYDVKM. The CDR3 runs to 11 residues. Trimming removed 1 base at V and 8 bases at J, with 2 bases between. CDR3 coding DNA: TGTGCCAGCAGTTTATTTGGGGAGCTGTTTTTT. This codes for CASSLFGELFF.